This passage covers 10 T cell receptor beta chains from one sample sequenced in a study of T cell changes during pregnancy in multiple sclerosis. The method was immunoSEQ multiplex PCR; TCRdb's version includes in-frame clones alone and lacks a portion of them. The sample consists of roughly 100,000 clones, roughly 91% of them appearing once. Sequenced material: peripheral blood, taken after pregnancy. The receptors were sampled from a female donor in good health, enrolled as a control in a pregnancy study.

V gene TRBV4-3 combines with J gene TRBJ2-7; TRBD2 is a possible D gene (7 bases). This CDR3 is built from 18 residues. V was shortened by 1 base and J by 2 bases, with 21 bases between the two germline ends. CDR1 is LGHNA, CDR2 YSLEER, per germline. The CDR3 DNA follows: TGCGCCAGCAGCCAAGGGGGGAGGGGACAACCGCCAACCTACGAGCAGTACTTC. Its translation: CASSQGGRGQPPTYEQYF.

As for this clone: An end of the junction differs from the germline gene, which may be a read error. V gene TRBV30 combines with J gene TRBJ2-5; weak D call: TRBD2 (6 bases). The CDR3 extends over 13 amino acids. Per germline, CDR1 GTSNPN and CDR2 SVGIG (reference sequence). CDR3 in amino acids: CARSEGRQETQYF. The CDR3, as DNA: TGTGCCAGGAGCGAGGGGAGGCAAGAGACCCAGTACTTC.

The chain combines TRBV5-1 with TRBJ2-7, with TRBD1 as a possible D gene (6 bases). Between the trimmed V and J ends, which lost 1 base and 2 bases, there was a span of 10 bases. CDR1 is SGHRS and CDR2 is YFSETQ in the germline V gene. The CDR3 is made up of 14 amino acids. The CDR3 nucleotides read TGCGCCAGCAGCTTGACAGGGCCGACCTACGAGCAGTACTTC. This encodes CASSLTGPTYEQYF.

This sequence joins TRBV5-6 and TRBJ2-5; 12 positions agree with TRBD2. The V gene end was trimmed by 1 base and the J gene end by 6 bases; junction bases not matched to a gene: 10. The germline V gene has CDR1 SGHDT and CDR2 YYEEEE. The CDR3 covers 17 residues. The CDR3 reads CASSLRWLAGGPKTQYF. CDR3 in DNA: TGTGCCAGCAGCTTGCGATGGCTAGCGGGGGGGCCGAAGACCCAGTACTTC.

The rearrangement uses TRBV9 and TRBJ2-4; D is perhaps TRBD2 (6 bases). The CDR3 runs 12 residues. The V gene lost 6 bases and the J gene lost 5 bases, with 9 bases spanning the gap. CDR1 and CDR2 from the germline V gene are SGDLS and YYNGEE. The CDR3 coding sequence is TGTGCCAGCAAAGGCGGGGAAAACATTCAGTACTTC. Its protein is CASKGGENIQYF.

This chain links TRBV4-3 with TRBJ2-1, with 14 bases fitting TRBD2. The germline V gene encodes CDR1 LGHNA and CDR2 YSLEER. The length of the CDR3 is 19 residues. J gave up 4 bases and V 0 bases, and 8 bases lay outside the gene matches. DNA of the CDR3: TGCGCCAGCAGCCAAGATTTAGGGACTAGCGGGGGCCCTTACAATGAGCAGTTCTTC. This translates into CASSQDLGTSGGPYNEQFF.

The V gene is TRBV27, the J gene TRBJ2-7; 14 bases line up with TRBD2. Germline trimming cut 5 bases from V and 1 base from J; bases unmatched to any gene: 13. Per germline, CDR1 MNHEY and CDR2 SMNVEV (reference sequence). The CDR3 spans 19 residues. CDR3: CASSPLPGTSGGTSYEQYF. The CDR3 region has the DNA TGTGCCAGCAGTCCTCTTCCGGGGACTAGCGGGGGCACTTCCTACGAGCAGTACTTC.

This chain links TRBV7-9 with TRBJ2-3; D uncertain. The V end was cut by 7 bases, the J end by 4 bases, with 9 bases between. Germline assignment: CDR1 SEHNR and CDR2 FQNEAQ (reference sequence). This CDR3 is built from 12 residues. CDR3 in amino acids: CASTPTADTQYF. The CDR3 nucleotides are TGTGCCAGCACCCCTACTGCAGATACGCAGTATTTT.

The chain employs TRBV7-2 and TRBJ2-1; TRBD2 aligns across 7 bases. The CDR3 sequence is 16 residues long. With V trimmed by 3 bases and J by 5 bases, 10 bases remained unmatched. Germline V CDR1 and CDR2: SGHTA, FQGNSA. CDR3 sequence reads: CASSFRGGYTNNEQFF. The CDR3 DNA sequence: TGTGCCAGCAGCTTTCGCGGGGGTTACACTAACAATGAGCAGTTCTTC.

J is TRBJ1-6 and V is TRBV6-1; TRBD1 matches at 8 bases. The V segment lost 6 bases and the J segment 9 bases; nucleotides outside the gene matches: 10. Per germline, CDR1 MNHNS and CDR2 SASEGT. CDR3 size: 15 residues. CDR3 sequence: CASSYVDRVGSPLHF. CDR3 sequence (DNA): TGTGCCAGCAGCTACGTGGACAGGGTCGGTTCACCCCTCCACTTT.